These T cell receptor beta chains were read from a single sample in a study of cytomegalovirus exposure and HLA in healthy donors. TCRdb keeps only in-frame clones here, not all; method: immunoSEQ multiplex PCR. The repertoire holds approximately 140,000 clones, with roughly four fifths as singletons. The specimen was PBMCs. Receptors were obtained from a woman aged 40 to 50 in good health and CMV-seropositive. CDR3s include the opening cysteine and the closing phenylalanine or tryptophan. D genes are given only for firm matches. Some rows mark clone size as missing; the rest say once, few, many or name a class of expanded clone.

J gene | V gene | clone size | D gene | CDR3 protein | CDR3 DNA
TRBJ2-1 | TRBV29-1 | . | TRBD1 | CSVARQGLQDEQFF | TGCAGCGTTGCTAGACAGGGGTTACAAGATGAGCAGTTCTTC
TRBJ2-3 | TRBV7-9 | . | TRBD1 | CASSFTGGGTDTQYF | TGTGCCAGCAGCTTTACAGGGGGCGGCACAGATACGCAGTATTTT
TRBJ2-7 | TRBV27 | . | . | CASSLFPVYEQYF | TGTGCCAGCAGTTTATTCCCAGTCTACGAGCAGTACTTC
TRBJ1-2 | TRBV2 | . | . | CASSDLSNYGYTF | TGTGCCAGCAGTGATCTTTCGAACTATGGCTACACCTTC
TRBJ1-5 | TRBV19 | . | TRBD1 | CASRSQGASNQPQHF | TGTGCCAGTAGATCCCAGGGGGCGAGCAATCAGCCCCAGCATTTT
TRBJ1-2 | TRBV7-9 | once | . | CASSLGTVGYADGYTF | TGTGCCAGCAGCTTAGGAACTGTTGGGTACGCGGATGGCTACACCTTC
TRBJ2-3 | TRBV7-6 | . | TRBD2 | CASSSSGRGSTDTQYF | TGTGCCAGCAGCTCCAGCGGGAGGGGGAGCACAGATACGCAGTATTTT
TRBJ1-2 | TRBV9 | . | . | CASSVGESMNYGYTF | TGTGCCAGCAGCGTAGGAGAATCCATGAACTATGGCTACACCTTC
TRBJ2-1 | TRBV7-2 | once | TRBD1 | CASSSRQGNSYNEQFF | TGTGCCAGCAGCTCACGACAGGGTAACTCCTACAATGAGCAGTTCTTC
TRBJ2-3 | TRBV9 | . | . | CASSVGGLSTDTQYF | TGTGCCAGCAGCGTAGGAGGTTTAAGCACAGATACGCAGTATTTT
TRBJ1-6 | TRBV11-2 | . | TRBD1 | CASGQGDSPPHF | TGTGCCAGCGGACAGGGAGATTCACCCCCCCACTTT
TRBJ2-7 | TRBV7-2 | . | TRBD1 | CASSYYRGPYEQYF | TGTGCCAGCAGCTACTACAGGGGCCCCTACGAGCAGTACTTC
TRBJ1-4 | TRBV5-1 | once | TRBD1 | CASSPRTGYNEKLFF | TGCGCCAGCAGCCCTCGGACAGGGTATAATGAAAAACTGTTTTTT
TRBJ2-7 | TRBV2 | . | . | CASSEDNEQYF | TGTGCCAGCAGTGAAGATAACGAGCAGTACTTC
TRBJ1-2 | TRBV6-1 | once | . | CASSEGRVNYF | TGTGCCAGCAGTGAAGGTCGTGTCAACTACTTC
TRBJ2-5 | TRBV7-8 | . | TRBD2 | CASSFGGETQYF | TGTGCCAGCAGCTTCGGGGGGGAGACCCAGTACTTC
TRBJ2-5 | TRBV4-1 | . | TRBD2 | CASSQVAGVETQYF | TGCGCCAGCAGCCAAGTGGCGGGAGTAGAGACCCAGTACTTC
TRBJ2-4 | TRBV27 | . | . | CASTLGPGNIQYF | TGTGCCAGCACGTTAGGCCCGGGGAACATTCAGTACTTC
TRBJ2-1 | TRBV29-1 | . | . | CSVETDYNEQFF | TGCAGCGTTGAAACAGATTACAATGAGCAGTTCTTC
TRBJ2-2 | TRBV4-2 | . | . | CASSQYVIESGGVGGTGELFF | TGTGCCAGCAGCCAGTACGTCATAGAATCTGGCGGGGTGGGAGGCACCGGGGAGCTGTTTTTT
TRBJ2-2 | TRBV4-2 | . | TRBD2 | CASSQPGLAGGTGELFF | TGTGCCAGCAGCCAACCGGGACTAGCGGGGGGAACCGGGGAGCTGTTTTTT
TRBJ2-7 | TRBV29-1 | . | . | CSVAHGGPYEQYF | TGCAGCGTGGCCCACGGCGGCCCCTACGAGCAGTACTTC
TRBJ2-1 | TRBV4-1 | . | . | CASSQDNSETYNEQFF | TGCGCCAGCAGCCAAGATAATAGCGAGACCTACAATGAGCAGTTCTTC
TRBJ1-2 | TRBV5-4 | . | TRBD1 | CASSFGGQSLFTF | TGTGCCAGCAGCTTTGGGGGACAGTCCCTCTTCACCTTC
TRBJ1-2 | TRBV7-8 | . | . | CASSPSVDMIGYTF | TGTGCCAGCAGCCCATCCGTAGACATGATCGGCTACACCTTC
TRBJ2-7 | TRBV19 | . | . | CASSIGGDGGREQYF | TGTGCCAGTAGTATAGGCGGGGACGGCGGGCGCGAGCAGTACTTC
TRBJ2-7 | TRBV4-1 | . | TRBD1 | CASSQKQDRGTYEQYF | TGCGCCAGCAGCCAGAAGCAGGACAGGGGCACCTACGAGCAGTACTTC
TRBJ2-5 | TRBV10-3 | . | TRBD1 | CAILATGTGVQETQYF | TGTGCCATCTTAGCAACCGGGACAGGGGTTCAAGAGACCCAGTACTTC
TRBJ1-5 | TRBV27 | . | TRBD1 | CASSLNRGIGQPQHF | TGTGCCAGCAGTTTAAACAGGGGGATAGGTCAGCCCCAGCATTTT
TRBJ2-7 | TRBV27 | . | TRBD1 | CASSSPGTAYEQYF | TGTGCCAGCAGTTCCCCCGGGACAGCCTACGAGCAGTACTTC
TRBJ1-5 | TRBV27 | . | . | CASSSDSFSNQPQHF | TGTGCCAGCAGTTCCGACAGTTTTAGCAATCAGCCCCAGCATTTT
TRBJ1-5 | TRBV5-1 | . | TRBD1 | CASSLQGADHQPQHF | TGCGCCAGCAGCTTGCAGGGGGCGGACCATCAGCCCCAGCATTTT
TRBJ1-2 | TRBV6-1 | . | . | CASSEFPGDYGYTF | TGTGCCAGCAGTGAATTCCCCGGGGACTATGGCTACACCTTC
TRBJ2-7 | TRBV2 | . | TRBD1 | CASSERTGISYEQYF | TGTGCCAGCAGTGAGAGGACAGGGATCTCCTACGAGCAGTACTTC
TRBJ1-1 | TRBV19 | few | . | CASSMGTNTEAFF | TGTGCCAGTAGTATGGGCACGAACACTGAAGCTTTCTTT
TRBJ2-7 | TRBV2 | . | . | CASSDPQGKITYEQYF | TGTGCCAGCAGTGACCCCCAGGGCAAAATAACCTACGAGCAGTACTTC
TRBJ2-3 | TRBV9 | . | TRBD2 | CASSALAAPRDTQYF | TGTGCCAGCAGCGCCCTAGCGGCCCCACGGGATACGCAGTATTTT
TRBJ2-1 | TRBV13 | . | . | CASSLAGDEQFF | TGTGCCAGCAGCTTAGCGGGAGATGAGCAGTTCTTC
TRBJ2-5 | TRBV11-2 | . | TRBD2 | CASSLDAAGGQETQYF | TGTGCCAGCAGCTTAGATGCAGCGGGGGGACAAGAGACCCAGTACTTC
TRBJ1-2 | TRBV19 | few | . | CASSIMLTDYGYTF | TGTGCCAGTAGTATAATGTTGACTGATTATGGCTACACCTTC
TRBJ2-1 | TRBV7-9 | . | TRBD2 | CASSLIGREDNEQFF | TGTGCCAGCAGCTTAATCGGGAGGGAGGACAATGAGCAGTTCTTC
TRBJ2-1 | TRBV7-8 | once | TRBD2 | CASSVRGTRNNEQFF | TGTGCCAGCAGCGTCCGCGGGACTAGAAACAATGAGCAGTTCTTC
TRBJ2-5 | TRBV7-8 | . | TRBD2 | CASSPGLAGEAETQYF | TGTGCCAGCAGCCCGGGACTAGCGGGAGAAGCAGAGACCCAGTACTTC
TRBJ2-2 | TRBV10-1 | . | TRBD1 | CASSDWQGAGGELFF | TGCGCCAGCAGTGACTGGCAGGGGGCCGGCGGGGAGCTGTTTTTT
TRBJ1-5 | TRBV28 | . | . | CASSFSVNQPQHF | TGTGCCAGCAGTTTCTCTGTCAATCAGCCCCAGCATTTT
TRBJ2-1 | TRBV4-1 | . | TRBD2 | CASSQESGLAGGNSYNEQFF | TGCGCCAGCAGCCAAGAATCGGGACTAGCGGGGGGGAACTCCTACAATGAGCAGTTCTTC
TRBJ1-6 | TRBV6-6 | . | . | CASSILDQGISPLHF | TGTGCCAGCAGTATCCTAGACCAAGGTATTTCACCCCTCCACTTT
TRBJ1-2 | TRBV19 | . | TRBD1 | CASSTPGQTYGYTF | TGTGCCAGTAGTACCCCGGGACAGACCTATGGCTACACCTTC
TRBJ1-2 | TRBV7-8 | . | . | CASSLEFTDGYTF | TGTGCCAGCAGCTTAGAGTTCACGGATGGCTACACCTTC
TRBJ1-1 | TRBV7-9 | . | . | CASSLAGEVEAFF | TGTGCCAGCAGCTTAGCAGGGGAGGTTGAAGCTTTCTTT
TRBJ1-2 | TRBV19 | . | . | CASSIVAGDGYTF | TGTGCCAGTAGTATAGTGGCAGGTGATGGCTACACCTTC
TRBJ2-7 | TRBV7-9 | . | . | CSSSSVSYEQYF | TGTTCCAGCAGTTCTGTCTCCTACGAGCAGTACTTC
TRBJ2-3 | TRBV11-2 | . | . | CASSLEATGLPTDTQYF | TGTGCCAGCAGCTTAGAGGCCACGGGACTGCCCACAGATACGCAGTATTTT
TRBJ2-5 | TRBV27 | . | TRBD1 | CASSLQGAPQETQYF | TGTGCCAGCAGTTTACAGGGGGCTCCCCAAGAGACCCAGTACTTC